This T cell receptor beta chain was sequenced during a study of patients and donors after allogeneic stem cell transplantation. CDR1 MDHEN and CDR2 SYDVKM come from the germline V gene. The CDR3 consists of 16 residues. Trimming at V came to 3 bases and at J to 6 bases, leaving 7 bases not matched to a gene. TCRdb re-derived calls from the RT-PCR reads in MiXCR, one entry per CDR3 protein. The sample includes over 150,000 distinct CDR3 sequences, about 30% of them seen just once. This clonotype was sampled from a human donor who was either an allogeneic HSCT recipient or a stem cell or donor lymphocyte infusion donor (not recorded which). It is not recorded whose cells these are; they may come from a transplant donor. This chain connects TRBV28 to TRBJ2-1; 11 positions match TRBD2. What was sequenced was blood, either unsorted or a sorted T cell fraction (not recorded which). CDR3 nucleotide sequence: TGTGCCAGCAGTTTTTCGAATAGCGGGAGGGCCAATGAGCAGTTCTTC. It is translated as CASSFSNSGRANEQFF.